The T cell receptor (beta chain) under discussion was sequenced for a study of regulatory dendritic cells for organ transplantation. General study points: Memory CD8+ clonal expansion seemed more limited with regulatory than mature dendritic cells. The authors noted considerable between-person heterogeneity in alloreactive memory CD8+ cells. Resting memory CD8+ T cells held the most alloreactive clonotypes.

The assay was immunoSEQ multiplex PCR, and TCRdb's table has in-frame clones only and misses some. The sample has around 30,000 clones, approximately 81% seen once. In regard to this clone: What it binds is unknown.

This CDR3 has 13 residues. Germline V gives CDR1 LNHDA, CDR2 SQIVND (reference sequence). V was pared by 8 bases and J by 8 bases, with 18 bases between. FACS sorted CD4+ or CD8+ T cells into CD45RA+ naive and CD45RO+ memory. This clonotype originated in a human donor in good health. The rearrangement links TRBV19 to TRBJ1-2, with D possibly matching TRBD1 (5 bases). Sequenced input: naive CD8+ T cells from blood. As for subset: CD45RA+ naive T cells. The CDR3 reads CASFSSTDQGYTF. The CDR3 region has the DNA TGTGCCAGTTTTTCCTCGACAGATCAGGGCTACACCTTC.